A single sample is the source of the 31 T cell receptor beta chains below, sequenced in a study of shared clonotypes between healthy human individuals. Sequencing used immunoSEQ multiplex PCR; TCRdb keeps in-frame clones, though not all of them. The sample shows 550,000 to 600,000 clones, roughly 72% of them seen only once. The sample comprised PBMCs. The receptor set was obtained from a middle-aged woman in good health. Some clones in this sample may be carry-over from other donors' samples.

The rearrangement links TRBV30 to TRBJ1-3; 8 positions agree with TRBD1. This CDR3 has 14 amino acids. Germline V gene lookup returns CDR1 GTSNPN and CDR2 SVGIG (reference sequence). V lost 3 bases and J lost 2; bases outside the gene matches: 3. CDR3 region: CAWRPGQAGNTIYF. The CDR3 nucleotides are TGTGCCTGGAGGCCGGGACAGGCTGGAAACACCATATATTTT. Supplemented by reference TRBV30 and TRBJ1-3, the full variable domain reads SQTIHQWPATLVQPVGSPLSLECTVEGTSNPNLYWYRQAAGRGLQLLFYSVGIGQISSEVPQNLSASRPQDRQFILSSKKLLLSDSGFYLCAWRPGQAGNTIYFGEGSWLTVV.

The chain joins TRBV6-6 to TRBJ2-1; perhaps TRBD1 as D (6 bases). Between the trimmed V and J ends, which lost 5 bases and 1 base, there was a span of 12 bases. Germline values: CDR1 MNHNY, CDR2 SVGAGI (reference sequence). The length of the CDR3 is 15 residues. The CDR3 reads CASSPRQGSYNEQFF. CDR3 DNA: TGTGCCAGCAGTCCCCGGCAGGGGTCCTACAATGAGCAGTTCTTC.

Turning to this clone: A read error may be the cause here, since a much bigger clone is one base away. The same CDR3 is also encoded by other DNA sequences in this sample. CDR3 DNA: TGTGCCAGCAGCTTTGACCCGACCGGGGAGTTGTTTTTT. Translation: CASSFDPTGELFF. The chain carries TRBV5-4 and TRBJ2-2; weak D call: TRBD2 (5 bases). There are 13 residues in the CDR3. Germline values: CDR1 SGHNT, CDR2 YYREEE (reference sequence).

This rearrangement joins TRBV18 to TRBJ2-5; TRBD1 is a possible D gene (6 bases). This CDR3 spans 13 amino acids. The V gene's germline CDR1 is KGHSH and CDR2 LQKENI. Deletions cut 1 base from V and 3 bases from J, with 6 bases between. DNA for the CDR3: TGTGCCAGCTCACCACAGGGGGAAGAGACCCAGTACTTC. It encodes CASSPQGEETQYF. The full variable domain, with the rest looked up from reference TRBV18 and TRBJ2-5, is NAGVMQNPRHLVRRRGQEARLRCSPMKGHSHVYWYRQLPEEGLKFMVYLQKENIIDESGMPKERFSAEFPKEGPSILRIQQVVRGDSAAYFCASSPQGEETQYFGPGTRLLVL.

This chain links TRBV2 with TRBJ2-1; TRBD2 matches at 8 bases. Germline CDR1 reads SNHLY; CDR2 reads FYNNEI. CDR3 size: 15 residues. J gave up 8 bases and V 1 base, and 7 bases lay outside the gene matches. The CDR3 is CASSEGVSGTDEQFF. The CDR3 DNA reads TGTGCCAGCAGTGAAGGAGTTAGCGGGACCGATGAGCAGTTCTTC.

The chain combines TRBV5-6 with TRBJ1-6, with a possible D match to TRBD1 (5 bases). The CDR3 has 12 amino acids. V was trimmed by 1 base and J by 10 bases, leaving 6 bases between them. CDR1 and CDR2 from the germline V gene are SGHDT and YYEEEE. CDR3 amino acids: CASSLSGSPLHF. The CDR3 DNA sequence: TGTGCCAGCAGCTTGTCAGGGTCACCCCTCCACTTT.

The chain is built from TRBV7-3 and TRBJ2-3, with 10 positions matching TRBD2. The ends lost 5 bases at V and 2 bases at J; junction bases unmatched: 4. Germline CDR1 SGHTA, CDR2 FQGTGA. This CDR3 comprises 15 residues. DNA for the CDR3: TGTGCCAGCAGCCCCGGGACTAGCGCCACAGATACGCAGTATTTT. Translated: CASSPGTSATDTQYF.

This clone was observed a single time. The gene calls are TRBV6-6 and TRBJ1-1; maybe TRBD1 (5 bases). The CDR3 contains 15 residues. Germline V gives CDR1 MNHNY, CDR2 SVGAGI (reference sequence). V lost 2 bases and J lost 1, with 11 bases in between. The CDR3: CASSYQGSSNTEAFF. The DNA for the CDR3 is TGTGCCAGCAGTTACCAGGGCAGCTCGAACACTGAAGCTTTCTTT.

The chain combines TRBV7-3 with TRBJ2-1, with TRBD1 identical over 7 bases. Germline loops: CDR1 SGHTA, CDR2 FQGTGA. V was clipped by 3 bases and J by 10 bases; unmatched bases: 6. The CDR3 runs 13 residues. CDR3 sequence: CASSFSPGGEQFF. The CDR3 nucleotides read TGTGCCAGCAGCTTCTCCCCAGGGGGAGAGCAGTTCTTC.

CDR3 amino acids: CAIQQGADYGYTF. CDR3 nucleotides: TGTGCCATCCAACAGGGGGCTGACTATGGCTACACCTTC. V and J are TRBV10-3 and TRBJ1-2; TRBD1 matches at 9 bases. V lost 8 bases and J lost 3; bases outside the gene matches: 4. The CDR3 covers 13 residues. Per the germline V gene, CDR1 is ENHRY and CDR2 is SYGVKD.

The chain couples TRBV7-2 to TRBJ2-1, with 11 nucleotides matching TRBD2. Germline V gene lookup returns CDR1 SGHTA and CDR2 FQGNSA. This CDR3 has 19 residues. Losses at the gene ends were 5 bases for V and 4 bases for J; bases not matched to a gene: 16. DNA for the CDR3: TGTGCCAGCAGCCGACCCACTAGCGGGAGAACTAAGGCTTACAATGAGCAGTTCTTC. Translating it yields CASSRPTSGRTKAYNEQFF.

The chain has TRBV2 and TRBJ1-5; no reliable D call. The CDR3 covers 15 residues. Per germline, CDR1 SNHLY and CDR2 FYNNEI. V was trimmed by 5 bases and J by 4 bases, leaving 15 bases between them. CDR3 sequence (DNA): TGTGCCAGCAGTAGACTCGACGGAAAGAATCAGCCCCAGCATTTT. Its protein is CASSRLDGKNQPQHF.

The chain is built from TRBV7-2 and TRBJ2-1; TRBD2 matches at 10 bases. CDR1 and CDR2 from the germline V gene are SGHTA and FQGNSA. V was clipped by 8 bases and J by 4 bases; unmatched bases: 14. CDR3 length: 17 amino acids. As DNA, the CDR3 is TGTGCCAGCTCCGGGGCTAGCGGGAGAGTCGGGTACAATGAGCAGTTCTTC. Its protein product is CASSGASGRVGYNEQFF. Complete variable domain (other parts from reference TRBV7-2 and TRBJ2-1): GAGVSQSPSNKVTEKGKDVELRCDPISGHTALYWYRQSLGQGLEFLIYFQGNSAPDKSGLPSDRFSAERTGGSVSTLTIQRTQQEDSAVYLCASSGASGRVGYNEQFFGPGTRLTVL.

The chain couples TRBV5-4 to TRBJ2-1, with D perhaps matching TRBD1 (6 bases). V lost 5 bases and J lost 3, with 12 bases in between. CDR1 is SGHNT, CDR2 YYREEE, per germline (reference sequence). CDR3 size: 14 residues. CDR3 DNA sequence: TGTGCCAGCAGTCGCCGGGACATCTACAATGAGCAGTTCTTC. Protein product: CASSRRDIYNEQFF.

The chain has TRBV28 and TRBJ2-3; D is possibly TRBD2 (6 bases). V lost 4 bases and J 0 bases, leaving 14 bases between the germline ends. From germline, CDR1 is MDHEN and CDR2 SYDVKM. This CDR3 spans 16 amino acids. The CDR3 reads CASSSSGGTSTDTQYF. In nucleotides, the CDR3 is TGTGCCAGCAGTTCGAGCGGAGGGACTAGCACAGATACGCAGTATTTT.

This chain joins TRBV28 and TRBJ1-4; D gene uncertain. Germline V gene sequence: CDR1 MDHEN, CDR2 SYDVKM. V was cut by 7 bases and J by 0 bases, with 18 bases left in between. CDR3 length equals 17 residues. This chain's CDR3 is CASTSPGERATNEKLFF. DNA for the CDR3: TGTGCCAGCACCTCCCCAGGTGAACGCGCAACTAATGAAAAACTGTTTTTT.

This clone was seen a single time. The rearrangement uses TRBV10-3 and TRBJ1-1, with D perhaps matching TRBD1 (5 bases). Between the trimmed V and J ends, which lost 4 bases and 0 bases, there was a span of 9 bases. Germline values: CDR1 ENHRY, CDR2 SYGVKD. The CDR3 is 14 residues long. The CDR3, as DNA: TGTGCCATCAGTGGGGGCTGGCTGAACACTGAAGCTTTCTTT. It yields the protein CAISGGWLNTEAFF.

V is TRBV30 and J is TRBJ2-2; D is unclear. CDR3 length: 16 residues. V dropped 6 bases and J dropped 0 bases, with 17 bases sitting between them. Germline V gene sequence: CDR1 GTSNPN, CDR2 SVGIG (reference sequence). CDR3 sequence reads: CACTISSSSNTGELFF. CDR3 nucleotides: TGTGCCTGTACGATTTCGAGTAGCTCGAACACCGGGGAGCTGTTTTTT.

In DNA form, the CDR3 reads TGTGCCAGCAGCGTAGAGGCCAGCACAGATACGCAGTATTTT. This gives the protein CASSVEASTDTQYF. This rearrangement joins TRBV9 to TRBJ2-3; D gene uncertain. CDR1 is SGDLS, CDR2 YYNGEE, per germline. Trimming stripped 0 bases from V and 0 bases from J, with 5 bases between. The CDR3 totals 14 residues.

This chain links TRBV29-1 with TRBJ1-4; D gene unclear. Germline values: CDR1 SQVTM, CDR2 ANQGSEA. The germline V and J ends were trimmed by 4 bases and 5 bases, with 11 bases remaining between them. The CDR3 covers 13 residues. The CDR3 nucleotides are TGCAGCGTTGGTAGGGCCACCAATGAAAAACTGTTTTTT. It codes for CSVGRATNEKLFF.

This clone is a singleton in its sample. The chain links TRBV28 to TRBJ2-1, with 8 bases that match TRBD2. Germline trimming cut 10 bases from V and 3 bases from J; bases unmatched to any gene: 8. The CDR3 spans 14 residues. The germline CDR1 and CDR2 sequences are MDHEN and SYDVKM. This chain's CDR3 is CATTLADYYNEQFF. The CDR3 DNA follows: TGTGCCACCACACTAGCGGACTACTACAATGAGCAGTTCTTC.

As to this clone: The conserved final phenylalanine or tryptophan is absent from the CDR3, which likely points to a read error. V is TRBV6-6 and J is TRBJ2-7; no definite D call. This CDR3 is built from 11 residues. Germline V gene data show CDR1 as MNHNY and CDR2 as SVGAGI (reference sequence). The chain's CDR3 is CASSYTYGQYL. CDR3 nucleotide sequence: TGTGCCAGCAGTTATACCTACGGGCAGTACTTA.

This sequence joins TRBV18 and TRBJ1-5; the D gene is possibly TRBD1 (5 bases). This CDR3 is 14 amino acids long. Per germline, CDR1 KGHSH and CDR2 LQKENI. V lost 3 bases to trimming and J lost 0 bases, with 6 bases between them. Written as DNA, the CDR3 is TGTGCCAGCTCACCGGGGGATAGCAATCAGCCCCAGCATTTT. Its translation: CASSPGDSNQPQHF.

The genes are TRBV4-2 and TRBJ2-1; 10 positions agree with TRBD2. The J segment lost 8 bases and the V segment lost 0 bases, leaving 7 bases of the junction unmatched. In germline, CDR1 is LGHNA, CDR2 YNFKEQ. The CDR3 is 16 residues long. Written as DNA, the CDR3 is TGTGCCAGCAGCCAAGAGGCTAGCGGGAGTGGATATGAGCAGTTCTTC. Protein product: CASSQEASGSGYEQFF.

The rearrangement links TRBV20-1 to TRBJ2-7; D unresolved. The V end lost 5 bases, the J end lost 3 bases, and 8 bases lay between the germline ends. The CDR3 has 11 residues. The V gene's germline CDR1 is DFQATT and CDR2 SNEGSKA (reference sequence). CDR3 sequence (DNA): TGCAGTGCTGGCGGCCACTACGAGCAGTACTTC. Translating it yields CSAGGHYEQYF.

The genes are TRBV6-1 and TRBJ2-7; D not resolved. Per the germline V gene, CDR1 is MNHNS and CDR2 is SASEGT. V was pared by 4 bases and J by 5 bases, with 6 bases between. The CDR3 is 11 amino acids. CDR3 loop: CASSGGNEQYF. The DNA of the CDR3 is TGTGCCAGCAGTGGTGGTAACGAGCAGTACTTC.

The chain carries TRBV7-2 and TRBJ2-7, with D possibly TRBD2 on 6 matching bases. This CDR3 contains 13 residues. CDR1 and CDR2 from the germline V gene are SGHTA and FQGNSA. Trimming pared 5 bases from V and 2 bases from J, leaving 10 bases between. This chain's CDR3 is CASSPRGTYEQYF. The CDR3 DNA follows: TGTGCCAGCAGCCCTCGGGGGACCTACGAGCAGTACTTC.

V usage is TRBV11-2 and J usage is TRBJ2-7, with 10 bases lining up with TRBD1. The V segment lost 5 bases and the J segment 8 bases; nucleotides outside the gene matches: 3. The CDR3 has 12 residues. Germline V gene sequence: CDR1 SGHAT, CDR2 FQNNGV. The CDR3 DNA reads TGTGCCAGCAGCCTGGGACAGGGGCAGCAGTACTTC. Translation: CASSLGQGQQYF. The whole variable domain, filled in from reference TRBV11-2 and TRBJ2-7, reads EAGVAQSPRYKIIEKRQSVAFWCNPISGHATLYWYQQILGQGPKLLIQFQNNGVVDDSQLPKDRFSAERLKGVDSTLKIQPAKLEDSAVYLCASSLGQGQQYFGPGTRLTVT.

About this clone itself: The sample contains more than one DNA sequence encoding this CDR3. This chain connects TRBV19 to TRBJ2-2; 8 bases are shared with TRBD1. Trimming took 9 bases from V and 3 from J; bases not matched to a gene: 6. From germline, CDR1 is LNHDA and CDR2 SQIVND (reference sequence). This CDR3 is 14 amino acids long. DNA of the CDR3: TGTGCCAGCTCGAGACAGGGGTACACCGGGGAGCTGTTTTTT. Amino acids: CASSRQGYTGELFF.

The chain has TRBV6-4 and TRBJ2-1; the D gene is possibly TRBD2 (5 bases). The CDR3 length is 15 residues. Germline lookup yields CDR1 MRHNA and CDR2 SNTAGT. V dropped 4 bases and J dropped 5 bases, with 15 bases sitting between them. The CDR3 loop is CASSGGAEAHNEQFF. The CDR3 region has the DNA TGTGCCAGCAGTGGGGGAGCGGAGGCCCACAATGAGCAGTTCTTC.

A word on this clone: A much larger clone lies a single base off, so this may be a read error. The rearrangement uses TRBV28 and TRBJ2-3; 10 positions match TRBD1. Losses at the gene ends were 5 bases for V and 1 base for J; bases not matched to a gene: 0. Germline lookup yields CDR1 MDHEN and CDR2 SYDVKM. The CDR3 spans 14 residues. This CDR3 is CASSGTGGTDTQYF. The CDR3, as DNA: TGTGCCAGCAGTGGGACAGGGGGCACAGATACGCAGTATTTT.